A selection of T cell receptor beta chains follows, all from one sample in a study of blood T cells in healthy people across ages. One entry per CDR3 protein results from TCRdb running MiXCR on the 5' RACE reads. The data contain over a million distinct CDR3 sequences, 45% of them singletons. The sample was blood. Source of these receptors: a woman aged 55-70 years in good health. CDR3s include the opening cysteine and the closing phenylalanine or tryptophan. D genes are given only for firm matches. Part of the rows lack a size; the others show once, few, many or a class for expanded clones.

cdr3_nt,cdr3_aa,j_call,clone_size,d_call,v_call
TGCAGTGCTAGTCCCGGGACAGGTTTAAGCAGCACAGATACGCAGTATTTT,CSASPGTGLSSTDTQYF,TRBJ2-3,NA,TRBD1,TRBV20-1
TGTGCCAGCAGTTACTCGGTGACTAGCCCCAATGAGCAGTTCTTC,CASSYSVTSPNEQFF,TRBJ2-1,NA,TRBD2,TRBV6-5
TGTGCCACCAGCAGAGATCTCGGACTAGCGGGGAATGAGCAGTTCTTC,CATSRDLGLAGNEQFF,TRBJ2-1,NA,TRBD2,TRBV15
TGCGCCAGCAGCTTGGACGGGGGTTCAAATAATGAGCAGTTCTTC,CASSLDGGSNNEQFF,TRBJ2-1,NA,NA,TRBV5-1
TGCAGCGTTGAAGGCGGGGGACAGGGACGGAATACGCAGTATTTT,CSVEGGGQGRNTQYF,TRBJ2-3,few,TRBD1,TRBV29-1
TGCAGTGCTAACCGATTCAGGAGTATGAACACTGAAGCTTTCTTT,CSANRFRSMNTEAFF,TRBJ1-1,few,NA,TRBV20-1
TGCGCCAGCAGCGACCGTTTACAGGGGGGAAACGAGCAGTACTTC,CASSDRLQGGNEQYF,TRBJ2-7,once,TRBD1,TRBV5-1
TGTGCCAGCATTCGGGACCCGGGAAATGGCTACACCTTC,CASIRDPGNGYTF,TRBJ1-2,few,NA,TRBV2
TGTGCCAGCAGACCCGGAGGGGCGGCAATAGCCAAAAACATTCAGTACTTC,CASRPGGAAIAKNIQYF,TRBJ2-4,few,NA,TRBV6-2/TRBV6-3
TGTGCCAGCTCAACCGGGACCTACTACAATGAGCAGTTCTTC,CASSTGTYYNEQFF,TRBJ2-1,NA,NA,TRBV18
TGTGCCAGCAGAGCACAGGGTTCTAGCAATCAGCCCCAGCATTTT,CASRAQGSSNQPQHF,TRBJ1-5,NA,NA,TRBV28
TGCAGTGCGAGCAGTGCCGCCAGCTCCTACAATGAGCAGTTCTTC,CSASSAASSYNEQFF,TRBJ2-1,NA,NA,TRBV20-1
TGTGCCAGCAGCCGATCAAGGTCCGAGGGTGAAGAGACCCAGTACTTC,CASSRSRSEGEETQYF,TRBJ2-5,NA,NA,TRBV7-7
TGTGCCAGCAGTTACTGGGGGGCTAGCGACGAGCAGTACTTC,CASSYWGASDEQYF,TRBJ2-7,few,NA,TRBV6-6
TGTGCCAGCTCACCTGGACAGGGAATTAACAATGAGCAGTTCTTC,CASSPGQGINNEQFF,TRBJ2-1,once,TRBD1,TRBV18
TGTGCCAGTAGCCTACTAGCGAAAGAGACCCAGTACTTC,CASSLLAKETQYF,TRBJ2-5,NA,TRBD2,TRBV19
TGCAGCGTTCTGACAGGGGAGTCAGGTTGGGGGCAGTTCTTC,CSVLTGESGWGQFF,TRBJ2-1,NA,TRBD1,TRBV29-1
TGTGCCATCAGCTTCCTCCAGGGGCCCAAAGAGACCCAGTACTTC,CAISFLQGPKETQYF,TRBJ2-5,NA,NA,TRBV7-9
TGTGCCAGCAGCTACCAGGGGTTCGAGCAGTACTTC,CASSYQGFEQYF,TRBJ2-7,NA,NA,TRBV5-6
TGTGCCAGCAGTTACTCGGGAGGAAGAGGGTTTGTTGGCAATCAGCCCCAGCATTTT,CASSYSGGRGFVGNQPQHF,TRBJ1-5,few,NA,TRBV6-5
TGCAGTGCTGCCAGCGGGAGGGCCGGGGCAGATACGCAGTATTTT,CSAASGRAGADTQYF,TRBJ2-3,NA,TRBD2,TRBV20-1
TGTGCCAGCAGCAGGGACTGGCGGGAGGGAAGCACAGATACGCAGTATTTT,CASSRDWREGSTDTQYF,TRBJ2-3,few,TRBD2,TRBV7-3
TGTGCCAGCAGCCCGTCCGTGTTGGAGACCCAGTACTTC,CASSPSVLETQYF,TRBJ2-5,NA,NA,TRBV5-6
TGTGCCAGCAGCTTAGTTGGCAGAGCTAGCGGGAGTGTCACCTACAATGAGCAGTTCTTC,CASSLVGRASGSVTYNEQFF,TRBJ2-1,NA,TRBD2,TRBV7-9
TGTGCCAGCAGTCCTGCTAGCGGGGTCTCGGGGGAGCAGTACTTC,CASSPASGVSGEQYF,TRBJ2-7,NA,TRBD2,TRBV27
TGTGCCAGCAGCCACAGGGGGGGGACCTACGAGCAGTACTTC,CASSHRGGTYEQYF,TRBJ2-7,NA,NA,TRBV14